This is a list of T cell receptor beta chains from one sample in a study of blood T cell repertoires in COVID-19. This table comes from immunoSEQ multiplex PCR, and its TCRdb copy is limited to in-frame clones, with some not included. The table records roughly 110,000 clones, approximately 85% of them present only once. What was sequenced was peripheral blood. The receptors come from a woman aged 55 to 70 with COVID-19, enrolled during active disease. Both conserved end residues are part of each CDR3. Fields, in order: D gene, J gene, clone size, V gene, CDR3 DNA, CDR3 protein. The D gene is left open where the match is weak. Only some rows state a clone size, as once, few, many or a class for expanded clones.

TRBD2 TRBJ2-5 - TRBV15 TGTGCCACCAGCAGAGATCTTATGGGTCGGGCTAGCGGGGCCAAAGGGGAGACCCAGTACTTC CATSRDLMGRASGAKGETQYF
- TRBJ1-2 - TRBV18 TGTGCCAGCTCCCCTGGACATCGGACTAAGGGGGGCTACACCTTC CASSPGHRTKGGYTF
TRBD1 TRBJ1-1 once TRBV7-3 TGTGCCAGCAGAACCCAGGGGGACACTGAAGCTTTCTTT CASRTQGDTEAFF
TRBD1 TRBJ2-7 - TRBV5-6 TGTGCCAGCAGCTTGGGATTGACAGGGGCCTCCTACGAGCAGTACTTC CASSLGLTGASYEQYF
TRBD1 TRBJ1-1 - TRBV19 TGTGCCAGTAGTGAACATGGACAGGGGGAAGCTTTCTTT CASSEHGQGEAFF
- TRBJ2-1 - TRBV30 TGTGCCTGGACCCACGGTAATGAGCAGTTCTTC CAWTHGNEQFF
- TRBJ2-7 - TRBV6-5 TGTGCCAGCAGTTACTCGAGAAAGGGGGTCTCCTACGAGCAGTACTTC CASSYSRKGVSYEQYF
- TRBJ1-5 - TRBV7-9 TGTGCCAGCAGCCGGGGGGTAGCGCCTCAGCCCCAGCATTTT CASSRGVAPQPQHF
TRBD2 TRBJ2-1 - TRBV3-1/TRBV3-2 TGTGCCAGCAGCCCGGGGGAGGGCGGGGGGCGCGGGAATGAGCAGTTCTTC CASSPGEGGGRGNEQFF
TRBD1 TRBJ2-1 - TRBV5-1 TGCGCCAGCAGCGTAGACAGGGGGGAGCAGTTCTTC CASSVDRGEQFF
TRBD1 TRBJ1-4 - TRBV27 TGTGCCAGCAGTTCTTTGGGACAGGGGCTACGAAAACTGTTTTTT CASSSLGQGLRKLFF